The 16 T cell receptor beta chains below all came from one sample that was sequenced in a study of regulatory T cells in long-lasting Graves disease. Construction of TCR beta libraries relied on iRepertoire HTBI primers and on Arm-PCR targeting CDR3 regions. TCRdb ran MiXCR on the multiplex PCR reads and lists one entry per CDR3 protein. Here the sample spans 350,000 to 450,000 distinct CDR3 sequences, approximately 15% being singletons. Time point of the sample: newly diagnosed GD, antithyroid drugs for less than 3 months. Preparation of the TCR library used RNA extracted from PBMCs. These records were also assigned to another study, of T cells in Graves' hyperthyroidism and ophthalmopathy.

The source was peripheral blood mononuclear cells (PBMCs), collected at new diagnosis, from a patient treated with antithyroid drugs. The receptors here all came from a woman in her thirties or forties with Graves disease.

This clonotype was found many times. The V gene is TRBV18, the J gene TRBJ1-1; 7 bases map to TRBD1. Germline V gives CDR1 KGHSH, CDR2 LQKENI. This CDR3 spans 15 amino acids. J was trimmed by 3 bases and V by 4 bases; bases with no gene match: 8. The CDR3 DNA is TGTGCCAGCTCACTAGTCGGCAGGGGGGACACTGAAGCTTTCTTT. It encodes CASSLVGRGDTEAFF.

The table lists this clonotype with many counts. CDR3 protein: CASSIQDPDTQYF. The CDR3 DNA sequence: TGTGCCAGTAGTATCCAGGACCCAGATACGCAGTATTTT. This chain connects TRBV19 to TRBJ2-3; D gene unclear. The CDR3 is 13 residues long. Germline lookup yields CDR1 LNHDA and CDR2 SQIVND (reference sequence). Between the trimmed V and J ends, which lost 3 bases and 4 bases, there was a span of 8 bases.

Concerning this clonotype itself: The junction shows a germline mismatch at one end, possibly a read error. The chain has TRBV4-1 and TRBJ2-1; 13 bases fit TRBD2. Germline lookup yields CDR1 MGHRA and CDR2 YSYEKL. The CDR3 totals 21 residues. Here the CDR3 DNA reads TGCGCAAGCAGCCAAGATATGGCCTGGACTAGCGGGAGAACCTCCTACAATGAGCAGTTCTTC. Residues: CASSQDMAWTSGRTSYNEQFF.

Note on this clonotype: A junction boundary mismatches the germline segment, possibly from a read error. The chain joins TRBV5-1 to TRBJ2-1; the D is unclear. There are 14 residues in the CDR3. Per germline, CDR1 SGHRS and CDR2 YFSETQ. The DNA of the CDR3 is TGCGCCAGCAGCCCTGAGAACTCGTACAATGATCAGTTCTTC. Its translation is CASSPENSYNDQFF.

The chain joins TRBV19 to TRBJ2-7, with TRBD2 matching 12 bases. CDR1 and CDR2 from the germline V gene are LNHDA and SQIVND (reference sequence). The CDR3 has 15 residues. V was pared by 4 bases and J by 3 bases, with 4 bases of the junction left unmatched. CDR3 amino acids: CASSKLAGGIYEQYF. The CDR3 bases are TGTGCCAGTAGTAAGCTAGCGGGAGGGATCTACGAGCAGTACTTC.

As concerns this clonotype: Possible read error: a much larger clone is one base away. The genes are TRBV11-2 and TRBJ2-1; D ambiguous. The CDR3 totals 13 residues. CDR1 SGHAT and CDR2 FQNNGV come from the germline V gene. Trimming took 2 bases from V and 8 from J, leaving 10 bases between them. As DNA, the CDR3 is TGTGCCAGCAGCTTACAGGCTGACGATGAGCAGTTCTTC. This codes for CASSLQADDEQFF.

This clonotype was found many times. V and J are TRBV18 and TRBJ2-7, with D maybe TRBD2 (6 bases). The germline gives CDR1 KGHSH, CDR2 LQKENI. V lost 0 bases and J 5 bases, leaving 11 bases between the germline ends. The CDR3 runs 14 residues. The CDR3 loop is CASSPPLRRDEQYF. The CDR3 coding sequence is TGTGCCAGCTCACCACCGCTCAGGAGGGACGAGCAGTACTTC.

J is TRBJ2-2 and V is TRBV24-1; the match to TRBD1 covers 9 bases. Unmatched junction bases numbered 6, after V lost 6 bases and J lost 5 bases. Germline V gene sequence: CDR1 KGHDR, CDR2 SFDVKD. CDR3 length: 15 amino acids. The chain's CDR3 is CATSTGGALTGELFF. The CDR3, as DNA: TGTGCCACCAGTACAGGGGGCGCTTTGACCGGGGAGCTGTTTTTT.

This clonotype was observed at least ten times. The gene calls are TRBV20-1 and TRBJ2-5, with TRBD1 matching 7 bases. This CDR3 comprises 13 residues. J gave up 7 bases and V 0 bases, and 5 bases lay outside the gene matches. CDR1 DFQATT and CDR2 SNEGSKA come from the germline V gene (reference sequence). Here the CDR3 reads CSARDVGQLTQYF. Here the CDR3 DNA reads TGCAGTGCTAGAGATGTGGGACAGCTGACCCAGTACTTC.

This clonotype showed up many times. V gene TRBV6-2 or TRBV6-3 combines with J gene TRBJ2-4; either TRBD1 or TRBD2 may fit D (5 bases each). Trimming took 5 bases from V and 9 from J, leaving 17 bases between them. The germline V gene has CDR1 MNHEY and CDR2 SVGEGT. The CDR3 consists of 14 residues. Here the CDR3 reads CASSESRDGGIQYF. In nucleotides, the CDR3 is TGTGCCAGCAGTGAATCCAGGGACGGAGGCATTCAGTACTTC.

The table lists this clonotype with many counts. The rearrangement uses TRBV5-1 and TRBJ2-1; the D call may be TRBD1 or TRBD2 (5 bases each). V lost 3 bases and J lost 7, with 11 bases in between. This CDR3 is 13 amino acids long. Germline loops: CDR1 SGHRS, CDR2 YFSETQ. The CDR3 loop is CASSSGPGNEQFF. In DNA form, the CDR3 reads TGCGCCAGCAGCTCGGGACCAGGGAATGAGCAGTTCTTC. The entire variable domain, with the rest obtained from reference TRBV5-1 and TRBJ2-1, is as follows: KAGVTQTPRYLIKTRGQQVTLSCSPISGHRSVSWYQQTPGQGLQFLFEYFSETQRNKGNFPGRFSGRQFSNSRSEMNVSTLELGDSALYLCASSSGPGNEQFFGPGTRLTVL.

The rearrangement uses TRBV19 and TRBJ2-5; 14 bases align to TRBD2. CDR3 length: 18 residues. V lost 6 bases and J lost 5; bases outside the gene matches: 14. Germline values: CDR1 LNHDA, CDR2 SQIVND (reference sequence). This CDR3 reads CASSPQTTSGRAGETQYF. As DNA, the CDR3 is TGTGCCAGTAGCCCCCAGACGACTAGCGGGAGGGCCGGTGAGACCCAGTACTTC.

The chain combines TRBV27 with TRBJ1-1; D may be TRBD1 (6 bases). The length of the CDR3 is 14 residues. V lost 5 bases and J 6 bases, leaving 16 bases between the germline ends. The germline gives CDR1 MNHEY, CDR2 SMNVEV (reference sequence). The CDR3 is CASSPQAWGPEAFF. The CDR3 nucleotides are TGTGCCAGCAGTCCTCAAGCCTGGGGGCCTGAAGCTTTCTTT.

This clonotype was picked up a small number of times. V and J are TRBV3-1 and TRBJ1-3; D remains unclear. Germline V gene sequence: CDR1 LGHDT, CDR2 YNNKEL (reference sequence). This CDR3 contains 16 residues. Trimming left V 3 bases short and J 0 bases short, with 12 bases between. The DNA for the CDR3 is TGTGCCAGCAGCCAGGTGGTCGGAGACTCTGGAAACACCATATATTTT. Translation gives CASSQVVGDSGNTIYF.

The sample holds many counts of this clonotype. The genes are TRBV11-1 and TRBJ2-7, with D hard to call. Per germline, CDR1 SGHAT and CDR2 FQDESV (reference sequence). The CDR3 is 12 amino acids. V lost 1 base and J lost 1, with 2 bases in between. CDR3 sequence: CASSLESYEQYF. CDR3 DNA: TGTGCCAGCAGCTTAGAATCCTACGAGCAGTACTTC.

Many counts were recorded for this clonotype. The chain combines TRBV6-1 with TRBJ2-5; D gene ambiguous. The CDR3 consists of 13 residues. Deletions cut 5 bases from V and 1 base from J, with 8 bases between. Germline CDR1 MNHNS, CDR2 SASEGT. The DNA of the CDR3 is TGTGCCAGCAGTAAGGGATTCCAAGAGACCCAGTACTTC. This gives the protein CASSKGFQETQYF.